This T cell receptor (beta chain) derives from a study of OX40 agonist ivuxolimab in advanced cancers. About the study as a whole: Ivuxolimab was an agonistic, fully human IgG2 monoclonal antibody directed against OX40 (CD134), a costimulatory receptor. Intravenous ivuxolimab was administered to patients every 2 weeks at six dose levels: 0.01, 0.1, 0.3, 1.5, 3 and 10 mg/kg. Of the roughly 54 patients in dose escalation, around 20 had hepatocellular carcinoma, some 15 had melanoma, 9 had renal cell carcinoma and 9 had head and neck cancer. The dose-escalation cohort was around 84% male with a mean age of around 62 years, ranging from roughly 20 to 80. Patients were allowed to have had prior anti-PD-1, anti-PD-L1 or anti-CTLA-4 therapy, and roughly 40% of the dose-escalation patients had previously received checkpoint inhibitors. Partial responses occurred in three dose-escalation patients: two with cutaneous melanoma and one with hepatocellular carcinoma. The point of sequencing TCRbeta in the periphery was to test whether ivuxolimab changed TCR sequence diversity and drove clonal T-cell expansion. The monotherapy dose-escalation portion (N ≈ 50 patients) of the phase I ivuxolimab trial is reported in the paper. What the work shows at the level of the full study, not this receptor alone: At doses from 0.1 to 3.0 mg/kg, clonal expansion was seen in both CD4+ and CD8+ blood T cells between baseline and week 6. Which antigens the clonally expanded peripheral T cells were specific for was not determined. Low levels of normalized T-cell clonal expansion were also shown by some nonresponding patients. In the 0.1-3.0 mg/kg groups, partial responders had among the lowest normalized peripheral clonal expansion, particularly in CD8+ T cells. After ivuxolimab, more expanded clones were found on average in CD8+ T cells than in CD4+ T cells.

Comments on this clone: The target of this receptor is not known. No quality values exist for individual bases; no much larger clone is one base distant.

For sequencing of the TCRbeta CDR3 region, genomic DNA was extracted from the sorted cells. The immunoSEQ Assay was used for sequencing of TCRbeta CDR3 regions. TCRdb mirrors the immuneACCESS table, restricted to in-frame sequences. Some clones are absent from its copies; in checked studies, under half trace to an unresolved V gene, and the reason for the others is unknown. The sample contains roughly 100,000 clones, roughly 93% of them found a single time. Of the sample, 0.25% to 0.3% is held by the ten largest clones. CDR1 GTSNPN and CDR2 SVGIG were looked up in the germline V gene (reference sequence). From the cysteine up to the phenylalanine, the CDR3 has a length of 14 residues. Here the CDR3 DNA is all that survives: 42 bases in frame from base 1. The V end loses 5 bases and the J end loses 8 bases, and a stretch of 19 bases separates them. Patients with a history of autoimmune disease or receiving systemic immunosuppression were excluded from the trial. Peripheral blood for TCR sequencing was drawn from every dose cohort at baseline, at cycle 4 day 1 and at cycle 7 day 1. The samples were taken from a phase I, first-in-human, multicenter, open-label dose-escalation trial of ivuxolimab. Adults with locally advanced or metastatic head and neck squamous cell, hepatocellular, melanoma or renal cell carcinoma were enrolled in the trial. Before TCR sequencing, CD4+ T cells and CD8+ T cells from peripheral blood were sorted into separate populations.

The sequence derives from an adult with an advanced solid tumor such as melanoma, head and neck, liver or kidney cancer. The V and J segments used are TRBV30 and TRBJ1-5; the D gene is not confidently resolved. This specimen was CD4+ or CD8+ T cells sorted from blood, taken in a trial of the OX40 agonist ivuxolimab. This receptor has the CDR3 CAWDKGQAQEPQHF. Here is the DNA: TGTGCCTGGGACAAAGGGCAGGCCCAGGAGCCCCAGCATTTT.